This T cell receptor (beta chain) was sequenced in a study of cytomegalovirus exposure and HLA in healthy donors. Amplification used 60 Vbeta primers and 13 Jbeta primers. The table came from immunoSEQ multiplex PCR; TCRdb's copy has only in-frame clones and leaves some out. The sample includes tens of thousands of clones, 70% to 80% of them seen just once. This CDR3 is built from 15 residues. Trimming removed 2 bases at V and 2 bases at J, with 10 bases between. Looked up from germline, CDR1 is MNHNY and CDR2 is SVGAGI (reference sequence). Findings and caveats of the study: Later analysis suggested most CMV-associated TCR beta chains were HLA-restricted. Altogether, more than 150 TCR beta chains were recorded as cytomegalovirus-associated.

Notes on this clone: No antigen is known for it.

The chain employs TRBV6-6 and TRBJ1-3, with D uncertain. This TCR was sampled from a woman between 40 and 55 years old in good health and CMV-seropositive. Sequenced input: PBMCs. The CDR3 reads CASSYSPSTGNTIYF. The CDR3 bases are TGTGCCAGCAGTTACAGCCCTTCCACTGGAAACACCATATATTTT.